This T cell receptor beta chain was sequenced in a study of T cell responses to AZD1222 COVID-19 vaccine. Study-wide results and limits: Per reports, nearly half of all spike-specific TCRs target regions that are unmutated in variants.

Some clones are missing from TCRdb's copy, which holds only in-frame ones; the method was immunoSEQ multiplex PCR. Here the sample table reports around 140,000 clones. The CDR3 contains 14 residues. Germline CDR1 reads SGDLS; CDR2 reads YYNGEE. V was clipped by 3 bases and J by 2 bases, with 11 bases between them. Worth noting for this clone: Its target is not known.

J is TRBJ1-2 and V is TRBV9; perhaps TRBD1 as D (6 bases). Sequenced: peripheral blood. This TCR came from an adult in good health. This chain's CDR3 is CASSGTVTNYGYTF. Written as DNA, the CDR3 is TGTGCCAGCAGCGGGACAGTTACAAACTATGGCTACACCTTC.